Listed here are 25 T cell receptor beta chains from one sample, sequenced in a study of blood T cell repertoires in COVID-19. Sequenced by immunoSEQ multiplex PCR; TCRdb stores in-frame clones only, minus some. Here the sample spans about 58,000 clones, about nine tenths being singletons. The sequencing input was peripheral blood. All receptors derive from a woman aged 55-75 years with active COVID-19.

The V and J genes are TRBV25-1 and TRBJ1-1, with D possibly TRBD1 on 5 matching bases. V lost 1 base and J 8 bases, leaving 14 bases between the germline ends. This CDR3 has 14 amino acids. Germline-derived CDR1 and CDR2 are MGHDK and SYGVNS. The CDR3 DNA sequence: TGTGCCAGCAGTGAATCAAGACGTCGGGGGGAAGCTTTCTTT. Translated: CASSESRRRGEAFF.

The CDR3 sequence: CASSLGDRPYNEQFF. CDR3 nucleotide sequence: TGTGCCAGCAGCTTAGGGGACAGACCCTACAATGAGCAGTTCTTC. The chain uses TRBV7-9 and TRBJ2-1, with 7 positions matching TRBD1. Germline CDR1 SEHNR, CDR2 FQNEAQ (reference sequence). Germline trimming cut 1 base from V and 2 bases from J; bases unmatched to any gene: 2. The CDR3 covers 15 residues.

In this sample, this clone turned up once. V usage is TRBV6-5 and J usage is TRBJ2-7; TRBD2 matches 7 bases. The CDR3 is 12 amino acids. Germline trimming cut 8 bases from V and 2 bases from J; bases unmatched to any gene: 3. Germline values: CDR1 MNHEY, CDR2 SVGAGI. This CDR3 is CASASGAYEQYF. In DNA, the CDR3 is TGTGCCAGCGCAAGCGGGGCCTACGAGCAGTACTTC.

The chain recombines TRBV19 with TRBJ2-1; 9 bases map to TRBD2. The CDR3 is 15 residues long. Germline trimming cut 1 base from V and 8 bases from J; bases unmatched to any gene: 6. Germline lookup yields CDR1 LNHDA and CDR2 SQIVND (reference sequence). Here the CDR3 DNA reads TGTGCCAGTAGTATAGTAGCGGGGGAGGCGGATGAGCAGTTCTTC. This sequence encodes CASSIVAGEADEQFF.

V gene TRBV7-9 combines with J gene TRBJ1-5, with D possibly TRBD1 on 5 matching bases. Trimming shortened V by 5 bases and J by 0 bases, and 17 bases separated the two germline ends. The CDR3 runs to 17 residues. The germline V gene has CDR1 SEHNR and CDR2 FQNEAQ (reference sequence). This CDR3 is CASSPLGGADSNQPQHF. The CDR3 nucleotides read TGTGCCAGCAGCCCCTTAGGTGGGGCCGATAGCAATCAGCCCCAGCATTTT.

The chain recombines TRBV25-1 with TRBJ1-1; D possibly corresponds to TRBD1 (5 bases). The CDR3 runs 11 residues. CDR1 and CDR2 (germline): MGHDK, SYGVNS. V dropped 5 bases and J dropped 6 bases, with 7 bases sitting between them. As DNA, the CDR3 is TGTGCCAGCAGTCGGGGGGCTGAAGCTTTCTTT. Its translation: CASSRGAEAFF.

This chain links TRBV18 with TRBJ1-4; D gene ambiguous. V lost 3 bases to trimming and J lost 6 bases, with 8 bases between them. Germline V gene data show CDR1 as KGHSH and CDR2 as LQKENI. The CDR3 sequence is 13 residues long. The CDR3 reads CASSPRHHEKLFF. The CDR3 bases are TGTGCCAGCTCACCCCGACACCATGAAAAACTGTTTTTT.

The V gene is TRBV5-1, the J gene TRBJ2-3; 7 bases align to TRBD2. Germline CDR1 and CDR2: SGHRS and YFSETQ. J lost 2 bases, V lost 3 bases, and 3 bases had no gene match. The CDR3 runs 14 residues. The CDR3 nucleotides are TGCGCCAGCAGCTCGGGGACTATCACAGATACGCAGTATTTT. Its protein is CASSSGTITDTQYF.

This clone was detected a few times. The V call is TRBV6-5, the J call TRBJ1-1, with a weak D call TRBD1 (6 bases). The CDR3 is made up of 13 amino acids. Trimming removed 6 bases from V and 5 bases from J, with 13 bases in between. CDR1 and CDR2 from the germline V gene are MNHEY and SVGAGI. CDR3 amino acids: CASSRIRGTEAFF. The DNA of the CDR3 is TGTGCCAGCAGCAGGATAAGGGGGACTGAAGCTTTCTTT.

The chain joins TRBV5-4 to TRBJ1-1, with no clear D. CDR3 length equals 13 residues. CDR1 and CDR2 from the germline V gene are SGHNT and YYREEE (reference sequence). Trimming pared 2 bases from V and 1 base from J, leaving 6 bases between. As DNA, the CDR3 is TGTGCCAGCAGCTTTTCTACGAACACTGAAGCTTTCTTT. Encoded protein: CASSFSTNTEAFF.

The gene calls are TRBV3-1 (or the pseudogene TRBV3-2) and TRBJ2-2, with 11 nucleotides matching TRBD1. V shed 6 bases, J shed 6 bases, and the junction held 6 bases outside the gene matches. CDR3 size: 15 residues. Germline V lookup: CDR1 LGHDT, CDR2 YNNKEL (reference sequence). The CDR3 region is CASRPPGQGAGELFF. The DNA of the CDR3 is TGTGCCAGCAGACCACCGGGACAGGGGGCCGGGGAGCTGTTTTTT.

The chain links TRBV6-5 to TRBJ2-7; 9 bases match TRBD1. Germline loops: CDR1 MNHEY, CDR2 SVGAGI. Germline trimming cut 8 bases from V and 0 bases from J; bases unmatched to any gene: 5. This CDR3 has 14 amino acids. The CDR3, as DNA: TGTGCCAGCGGTACAGGGGGCTTCTCCTACGAGCAGTACTTC. The encoded protein is CASGTGGFSYEQYF.

The chain is built from TRBV12-5 and TRBJ2-7, with TRBD1 identical over 9 bases. The CDR3 length is 14 residues. Germline V lookup: CDR1 LGHNT, CDR2 FRNRAP. V dropped 6 bases and J dropped 9; count of bases not matched to a gene: 12. The CDR3, as DNA: TGTGCTAGTGGGGAGCCGGGACAGGGATCAGTGCAGTACTTC. The encoded protein is CASGEPGQGSVQYF.

The chain uses TRBV5-1 and TRBJ1-1; D gene uncertain. V dropped 4 bases and J dropped 1 base, with 8 bases sitting between them. The CDR3 contains 13 residues. Germline V lookup: CDR1 SGHRS, CDR2 YFSETQ. The DNA of the CDR3 is TGCGCCAGCAGCCGAACCGGGAACACTGAAGCTTTCTTT. It specifies CASSRTGNTEAFF. Variable domain in full (rest from reference TRBV5-1 and TRBJ1-1): KAGVTQTPRYLIKTRGQQVTLSCSPISGHRSVSWYQQTPGQGLQFLFEYFSETQRNKGNFPGRFSGRQFSNSRSEMNVSTLELGDSALYLCASSRTGNTEAFFGQGTRLTVV.

The chain employs TRBV25-1 and TRBJ2-7; tentative D call: TRBD2 (5 bases). Trimming left V 2 bases short and J 0 bases short, with 11 bases between. Germline V gene lookup returns CDR1 MGHDK and CDR2 SYGVNS. The CDR3 loop spans 15 amino acids. DNA for the CDR3: TGTGCCAGCAGTGAACCCGGGGTAAGCTCCTACGAGCAGTACTTC. Protein product: CASSEPGVSSYEQYF.

The J gene is TRBJ2-3, the V gene TRBV7-3; D may be TRBD2 (5 bases). There are 15 residues in the CDR3. V gave up 1 base and J gave up 1 base, with 9 bases separating them. Per germline, CDR1 SGHTA and CDR2 FQGTGA. The CDR3 DNA follows: TGTGCCAGCAGCTTAAGCGGGCAACGCACAGATACGCAGTATTTT. Translated, it gives CASSLSGQRTDTQYF.

V gene TRBV19 combines with J gene TRBJ2-6; tentatively, D is TRBD2 (6 bases). V was cut by 10 bases and J by 4 bases, with 17 bases left in between. This CDR3 contains 15 residues. CDR1 LNHDA and CDR2 SQIVND come from the germline V gene (reference sequence). CDR3 region: CAIRGGALGANVLTF. The CDR3 region has the DNA TGTGCCATACGGGGAGGCGCTCTCGGGGCCAACGTCCTGACTTTC.

This chain uses TRBV5-1 with TRBJ1-1, with 10 bases aligning to TRBD1. V lost 4 bases, J lost 5 bases, and 5 bases stayed unmatched. Germline V gene sequence: CDR1 SGHRS, CDR2 YFSETQ. CDR3 length: 14 residues. The CDR3 DNA follows: TGCGCCAGCAGCGGGACAGGGGAGGAGACTGAAGCTTTCTTT. Translated, it gives CASSGTGEETEAFF. Together with reference TRBV5-1 and TRBJ1-1, the CDR3 gives the full variable domain: KAGVTQTPRYLIKTRGQQVTLSCSPISGHRSVSWYQQTPGQGLQFLFEYFSETQRNKGNFPGRFSGRQFSNSRSEMNVSTLELGDSALYLCASSGTGEETEAFFGQGTRLTVV.

The V call is TRBV27, the J call TRBJ2-3, with 12 bases lining up with TRBD1. V lost 6 bases to trimming and J lost 5 bases; unmatched junction nucleotides: 6. The CDR3 runs to 15 residues. Germline V lookup: CDR1 MNHEY, CDR2 SMNVEV (reference sequence). The CDR3, as DNA: TGTGCCAGCAGAGGGGACAGGGGGCATAGAGATACGCAGTATTTT. Protein: CASRGDRGHRDTQYF.

V is TRBV5-4 and J is TRBJ2-7, with TRBD1 identical over 9 bases. Per the germline V gene, CDR1 is SGHNT and CDR2 is YYREEE (reference sequence). After removal of 6 bases from V and 2 bases from J, the junction contained 3 bases not matched to a gene. This CDR3 comprises 13 residues. As DNA, the CDR3 is TGTGCCAGCACCCGGGACAGGGCCTACGAGCAGTACTTC. It codes for CASTRDRAYEQYF. Full variable domain (outside the CDR3, taken from reference TRBV5-4 and TRBJ2-7): ETGVTQSPTHLIKTRGQQVTLRCSSQSGHNTVSWYQQALGQGPQFIFQYYREEENGRGNFPPRFSGLQFPNYSSELNVNALELDDSALYLCASTRDRAYEQYFGPGTRLTVT.

The rearrangement uses TRBV7-2 and TRBJ2-7; perhaps TRBD2 as D (5 bases). The V and J ends lost 5 bases and 1 base respectively, with 12 bases between them. Germline V CDR1 and CDR2: SGHTA, FQGNSA. This CDR3 is built from 14 residues. The CDR3 spells CASSPRTGSYEQYF. CDR3 bases: TGTGCCAGCAGCCCCAGGACGGGGTCCTACGAGCAGTACTTC.

The chain has TRBV7-6 and TRBJ2-7; 13 bases map to TRBD2. CDR3 size: 16 residues. Germline values: CDR1 SGHVS, CDR2 FNYEAQ. Germline trimming cut 6 bases from V and 0 bases from J; bases unmatched to any gene: 5. This chain's CDR3 is CASSQTSGGSSYEQYF. DNA for the CDR3: TGTGCCAGCAGTCAGACTAGCGGGGGGAGCTCCTACGAGCAGTACTTC.

The chain joins TRBV6-2 or TRBV6-3 to TRBJ2-7; 10 nucleotides line up with TRBD2. Trimming at V came to 2 bases and at J to 2 bases, leaving 6 bases not matched to a gene. The CDR3 consists of 16 residues. CDR1 is MNHEY, CDR2 SVGEGT, per germline. The CDR3 coding sequence is TGTGCCAGCAGTTACGGGGCTAGCGGGAGCACCTACGAGCAGTACTTC. This gives the protein CASSYGASGSTYEQYF.

The V gene is TRBV19, the J gene TRBJ2-5; D might be TRBD1 (6 bases). The germline V and J ends were trimmed by 1 base and 5 bases, with 17 bases remaining between them. CDR3 length: 16 residues. Germline CDR1 LNHDA, CDR2 SQIVND (reference sequence). CDR3 sequence: CASSIGSGGGWETQYF. The CDR3 region has the DNA TGTGCCAGTAGTATAGGTAGTGGGGGCGGGTGGGAGACCCAGTACTTC. The full variable domain, with the rest looked up from reference TRBV19 and TRBJ2-5, is DGGITQSPKYLFRKEGQNVTLSCEQNLNHDAMYWYRQDPGQGLRLIYYSQIVNDFQKGDIAEGYSVSREKKESFPLTVTSAQKNPTAFYLCASSIGSGGGWETQYFGPGTRLLVL.

This clone was counted once. The chain combines TRBV28 with TRBJ2-3; maybe TRBD2 (7 bases). The length of the CDR3 is 14 residues. The germline gives CDR1 MDHEN, CDR2 SYDVKM. Trimming cost V 5 bases and J 3 bases, with 12 bases left between them. For the CDR3, the DNA is TGTGCCAGCAGTCCCGGGGGGCCAACAGATACGCAGTATTTT. It is translated as CASSPGGPTDTQYF.